Below, 23 T cell receptor beta chains from the same sample are listed, as sequenced in a study of shared T cell receptors in the human thymus (dated by TCRdb to 2020 to 2022). Library prep was done by the immunoSEQ multiplex PCR assay. TCRdb took over this immuneACCESS table, retaining in-frame rearrangements with V and J assigned. Such tables are incomplete; in checked studies, under half of the missing clones stem from an unresolved V gene, and the remainder is unexplained. In this sample the table shows approximately 400,000 clones, approximately 95% of which occur a single time. The ten top clones hold approximately 0.02% of the sample. The material sequenced was thymocytes. These receptors all come from a human donor.

The V and J genes are TRBV6-4 and TRBJ1-2, with D maybe TRBD1 (5 bases). The CDR3 consists of 15 residues. Trimming removed 3 bases from V and 1 base from J, with 12 bases in between. CDR1 MRHNA and CDR2 SNTAGT come from the germline V gene. In nucleotides, the CDR3 is TGTGCCAGCAGTGATACAGGCAGGGTTAACTATGGCTACACCTTC. Translation gives CASSDTGRVNYGYTF.

The chain uses TRBV23-1 and TRBJ1-2, with D perhaps matching TRBD1 (6 bases). TRBV23-1 is noted as an ORF with a role that remains uncertain. Trimming left V 4 bases short and J 10 bases short, with 19 bases between. CDR3 size: 14 residues. The CDR3 region has the DNA TGCGCCAGCAGTCGATCTGGGGGGGGCGCGTCCTACACCTTC. This translates into CASSRSGGGASYTF.

The genes are TRBV7-2 and TRBJ2-1, with a possible D match to TRBD2 (6 bases). Germline V gives CDR1 SGHTA, CDR2 FQGNSA. The CDR3 loop spans 16 amino acids. The ends were cut back, 1 base at V and 2 bases at J, with 12 bases in the middle. The CDR3 DNA follows: TGTGCCAGCAGCTTAGGGGACTTCCCACCCTACAATGAGCAGTTCTTC. Translating it yields CASSLGDFPPYNEQFF.

Here the CDR3 DNA reads TGTGCCATCAACAGGGCAGGGGTCTCCTACAATGAGCAGTTCTTC. Translating it yields CAINRAGVSYNEQFF. The chain recombines TRBV10-3 with TRBJ2-1; D may be TRBD1 (6 bases). The CDR3 covers 15 residues. Trimming took off 7 bases at V and 0 bases at J, with 13 bases between the two ends. Germline values: CDR1 ENHRY, CDR2 SYGVKD.

This rearrangement joins TRBV27 to TRBJ1-2; TRBD1 agrees at 9 bases. Germline CDR1 is MNHEY and CDR2 is SMNVEV (reference sequence). The CDR3 extends over 17 amino acids. The trim removed 4 bases at V and 2 bases at J, leaving 11 bases unmatched. The CDR3: CASSSSIDRGLNYGYTF. CDR3 coding DNA: TGTGCCAGCAGTTCCTCCATTGACAGGGGGTTAAACTATGGCTACACCTTC.

The chain couples TRBV28 to TRBJ2-1; 7 positions match TRBD2. V lost 4 bases to trimming and J lost 0 bases; unmatched junction nucleotides: 12. The CDR3 contains 18 residues. Germline lookup yields CDR1 MDHEN and CDR2 SYDVKM. CDR3 sequence: CASSSPGRGRGSYNEQFF. The DNA of the CDR3 is TGTGCCAGCAGTTCCCCCGGGCGAGGGAGGGGCTCCTACAATGAGCAGTTCTTC.

This rearrangement joins TRBV5-4 to TRBJ2-1; 14 nucleotides line up with TRBD2. The CDR3 runs 15 residues. CDR1 is SGHNT and CDR2 is YYREEE in the germline V gene (reference sequence). Trimming at V came to 3 bases and at J to 8 bases, leaving 4 bases not matched to a gene. CDR3 bases: TGTGCCAGCAGCTCGGGACTAGCGGGAGACCATGAGCAGTTCTTC. Its protein product is CASSSGLAGDHEQFF.

The J gene is TRBJ1-1, the V gene TRBV11-3, with D uncertain. Trimming cost V 1 base and J 5 bases, with 20 bases left between them. Germline V CDR1 and CDR2: SGHNT, YENEEA. The CDR3 loop spans 17 amino acids. The chain's CDR3 is CASSLGRQQDAGTEAFF. The CDR3 region has the DNA TGTGCCAGCAGCTTAGGTAGGCAACAAGACGCGGGAACTGAAGCTTTCTTT.

The chain couples TRBV11-3 to TRBJ2-1; D not resolved. Germline V gives CDR1 SGHNT, CDR2 YENEEA. V lost 3 bases and J 8 bases, leaving 23 bases between the germline ends. CDR3 length: 17 residues. The CDR3 coding sequence is TGTGCCAGCAGCTTTTGGGTACGGAATTATTCTGGGGATGAGCAGTTCTTC. Amino acids: CASSFWVRNYSGDEQFF.

V gene TRBV7-9 combines with J gene TRBJ1-1; a weak D match, TRBD1 (5 bases). Per the germline V gene, CDR1 is SEHNR and CDR2 is FQNEAQ (reference sequence). There are 15 residues in the CDR3. V lost 6 bases and J 6 bases, leaving 20 bases between the germline ends. This chain's CDR3 is CASSLDRLWGAEAFF. As DNA, the CDR3 is TGTGCCAGCAGTCTTGATCGACTTTGGGGCGCTGAAGCTTTCTTT.

The J gene is TRBJ2-1, the V gene TRBV19, with TRBD2 matching 9 bases. CDR3 length equals 16 residues. Germline CDR1 LNHDA, CDR2 SQIVND (reference sequence). Trimming cost V 3 bases and J 0 bases; bases outside gene matches: 3. Written as DNA, the CDR3 is TGTGCCAGTAGTATGGAGCGGGAGGACTCCTACAATGAGCAGTTCTTC. This gives the protein CASSMEREDSYNEQFF.

The chain couples TRBV5-1 to TRBJ2-5; 9 bases align to TRBD2. CDR3 size: 18 residues. J was trimmed by 2 bases and V by 2 bases; bases with no gene match: 13. The germline V gene has CDR1 SGHRS and CDR2 YFSETQ. CDR3 in amino acids: CASSFRNGGRAQQETQYF. CDR3 nucleotides: TGCGCCAGCAGCTTCAGGAACGGCGGGAGGGCCCAGCAAGAGACCCAGTACTTC.

J is TRBJ1-6 and V is TRBV28, with 8 nucleotides matching TRBD1. Looked up from germline, CDR1 is MDHEN and CDR2 is SYDVKM. Trimming cost V 6 bases and J 0 bases; bases outside gene matches: 7. This CDR3 contains 17 residues. Here the CDR3 reads CASRPRQGSSYNSPLHF. The CDR3 DNA sequence: TGTGCCAGCAGGCCTCGACAGGGGAGCTCCTATAATTCACCCCTCCACTTT. Variable domain in full (rest from reference TRBV28 and TRBJ1-6): DVKVTQSSRYLVKRTGEKVFLECVQDMDHENMFWYRQDPGLGLRLIYFSYDVKMKEKGDIPEGYSVSREKKERFSLILESASTNQTSMYLCASRPRQGSSYNSPLHFGNGTRLTVT.

A single count supports this clone. The J gene is TRBJ2-3, the V gene TRBV4-2; D call uncertain. The CDR3 length is 18 residues. Germline V gene sequence: CDR1 LGHNA, CDR2 YNFKEQ. Deletions cut 1 base from V and 2 bases from J, with 19 bases between. This CDR3 is CASSQGFIGLYDTDTQYF. The DNA for the CDR3 is TGTGCCAGCAGCCAAGGATTTATAGGTCTCTACGACACAGATACGCAGTATTTT.

This chain joins TRBV11-2 and TRBJ1-4; D ambiguous. This CDR3 is 17 amino acids long. V lost 4 bases and J 3 bases, leaving 18 bases between the germline ends. CDR1 is SGHAT and CDR2 is FQNNGV in the germline V gene. The CDR3 spells CASSSPAGYAANEKLFF. The DNA for the CDR3 is TGTGCCAGCAGCTCACCGGCGGGTTACGCGGCTAATGAAAAACTGTTTTTT. Full variable domain (rest looked up from reference TRBV11-2 and TRBJ1-4): EAGVAQSPRYKIIEKRQSVAFWCNPISGHATLYWYQQILGQGPKLLIQFQNNGVVDDSQLPKDRFSAERLKGVDSTLKIQPAKLEDSAVYLCASSSPAGYAANEKLFFGSGTQLSVL.

This chain connects TRBV2 to TRBJ2-5, with 11 bases matching TRBD2. CDR1 is SNHLY and CDR2 is FYNNEI in the germline V gene. The trim removed 1 base at V and 5 bases at J, leaving 9 bases unmatched. The CDR3 has 17 residues. The CDR3 here is CASSEGLAGGSGETQYF. The CDR3 DNA is TGTGCCAGCAGTGAAGGGCTAGCGGGAGGTTCGGGGGAGACCCAGTACTTC.

In this sample, this clone turned up once. V and J are TRBV21-1 and TRBJ1-2; the D segment call TRBD1 is taken from the table without a DNA check. TRBV21-1 is marked as a pseudogene. This CDR3 comprises 12 residues. This CDR3 reads CASSKVVRTGNF. Here the CDR3 DNA reads TGTGCCAGCAGCAAAGTAGTAAGGACAGGGAACTTC.

The rearrangement uses TRBV27 and TRBJ2-7; 13 bases agree with TRBD2. Germline V gives CDR1 MNHEY, CDR2 SMNVEV (reference sequence). Trimming took 5 bases from V and 10 from J; bases not matched to a gene: 5. This CDR3 is built from 13 residues. In DNA, the CDR3 is TGTGCCAGCAGTCCGTTGGGACTAGCGGGACAGTACTTC. Its protein product is CASSPLGLAGQYF.

CDR3 DNA: TGTGCCAGCAGCCAAGGTGCCGGGACTAGCGCGAATGAGCAGTTCTTC. Translating it yields CASSQGAGTSANEQFF. The chain links TRBV4-2 to TRBJ2-1; 10 nucleotides line up with TRBD2. Per the germline V gene, CDR1 is LGHNA and CDR2 is YNFKEQ. V shed 1 base, J shed 7 bases, and the junction held 7 bases outside the gene matches. This CDR3 is built from 16 residues.

The rearrangement joins TRBV18 to TRBJ2-1; TRBD1 agrees at 8 bases. The CDR3 extends over 16 amino acids. V was clipped by 2 bases and J by 2 bases; unmatched bases: 5. The germline gives CDR1 KGHSH, CDR2 LQKENI. The CDR3 spells CASSPCGTGPYNEQFF. CDR3 coding DNA: TGTGCCAGCTCACCATGTGGGACAGGACCCTACAATGAGCAGTTCTTC. Combining the CDR3 with reference TRBV18 and TRBJ2-1 gives the whole variable domain NAGVMQNPRHLVRRRGQEARLRCSPMKGHSHVYWYRQLPEEGLKFMVYLQKENIIDESGMPKERFSAEFPKEGPSILRIQQVVRGDSAAYFCASSPCGTGPYNEQFFGPGTRLTVL.

The rearrangement links TRBV15 to TRBJ2-7; a possible D gene is TRBD1 (6 bases). There are 15 residues in the CDR3. CDR1 is LNHNV, CDR2 YYDKDF, per germline (reference sequence). V was trimmed by 0 bases and J by 2 bases, leaving 11 bases between them. The CDR3 protein is CATSRDSRGAYEQYF. The CDR3 coding sequence is TGTGCCACCAGCAGAGATTCCAGGGGTGCCTACGAGCAGTACTTC.

This clone was found once. The rearrangement joins TRBV7-2 to TRBJ2-7; TRBD2 aligns across 9 bases. This CDR3 is built from 15 residues. V was pared by 1 base and J by 5 bases, with 6 bases of the junction left unmatched. Germline V gene lookup returns CDR1 SGHTA and CDR2 FQGNSA. The CDR3 DNA reads as TGTGCCAGCAGCTTAGTGCGGGAGGGCCGCCACGAGCAGTACTTC. Encoded protein: CASSLVREGRHEQYF.

The chain joins TRBV5-8 to TRBJ1-2; maybe TRBD1 (6 bases). Trimming pared 3 bases from V and 2 bases from J, leaving 23 bases between. This CDR3 is 18 amino acids long. Germline CDR1 is SGHTS and CDR2 is YDEGEE. This CDR3 reads CASSSDPRGDTANYGYTF. DNA of the CDR3: TGTGCCAGCAGCTCCGATCCTCGAGGGGACACCGCAAACTATGGCTACACCTTC.